The clone carrying this T cell receptor beta chain was observed once. The data are from a study of T cell changes during pregnancy in multiple sclerosis. Sequencing was performed with immunoSEQ multiplex PCR; in TCRdb, only in-frame clones are kept and a portion is missing. The profile shows over 25,000 clones, just over 90% of them singletons. Germline CDR1 reads SEHNR; CDR2 reads FQNEAQ (reference sequence). The length of the CDR3 is 15 residues. Deletions cut 4 bases from V and 2 bases from J, with 13 bases between. The gene calls are TRBV7-9 and TRBJ2-3; D unresolved. Sequencing was performed on CD8+ T cells from peripheral blood mononuclear cells, taken before pregnancy. The source of this sequence is a female donor with multiple sclerosis, enrolled in a pregnancy study. The CDR3 loop reads CASSSLQLDTDTQYF. For the CDR3, the DNA is TGTGCCAGCAGCTCCCTTCAGCTAGACACAGATACGCAGTATTTT.